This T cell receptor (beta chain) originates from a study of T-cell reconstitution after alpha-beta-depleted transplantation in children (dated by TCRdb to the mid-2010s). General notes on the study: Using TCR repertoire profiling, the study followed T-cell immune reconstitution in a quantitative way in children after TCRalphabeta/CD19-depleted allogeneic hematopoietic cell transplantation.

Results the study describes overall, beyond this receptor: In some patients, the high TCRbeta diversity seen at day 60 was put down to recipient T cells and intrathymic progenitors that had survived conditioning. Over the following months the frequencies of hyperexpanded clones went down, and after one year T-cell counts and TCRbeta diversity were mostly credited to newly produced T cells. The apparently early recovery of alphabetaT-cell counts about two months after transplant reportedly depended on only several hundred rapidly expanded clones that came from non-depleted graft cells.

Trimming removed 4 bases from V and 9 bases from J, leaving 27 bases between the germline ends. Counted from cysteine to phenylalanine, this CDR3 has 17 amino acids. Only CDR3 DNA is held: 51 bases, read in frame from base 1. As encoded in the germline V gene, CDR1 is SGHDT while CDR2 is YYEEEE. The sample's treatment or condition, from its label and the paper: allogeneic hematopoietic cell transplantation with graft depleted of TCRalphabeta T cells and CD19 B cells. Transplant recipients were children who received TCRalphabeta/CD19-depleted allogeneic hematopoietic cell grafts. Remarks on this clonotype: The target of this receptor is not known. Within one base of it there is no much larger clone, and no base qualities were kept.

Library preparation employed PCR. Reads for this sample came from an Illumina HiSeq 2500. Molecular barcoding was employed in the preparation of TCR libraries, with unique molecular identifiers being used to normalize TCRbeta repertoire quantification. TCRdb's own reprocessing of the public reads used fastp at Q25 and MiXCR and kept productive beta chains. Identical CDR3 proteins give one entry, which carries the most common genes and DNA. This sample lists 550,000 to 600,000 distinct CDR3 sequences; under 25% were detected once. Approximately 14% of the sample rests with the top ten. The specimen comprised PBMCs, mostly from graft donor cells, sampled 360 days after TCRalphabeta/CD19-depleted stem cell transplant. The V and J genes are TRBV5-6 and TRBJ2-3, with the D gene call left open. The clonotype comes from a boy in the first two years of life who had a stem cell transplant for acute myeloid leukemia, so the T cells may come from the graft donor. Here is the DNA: TGTGCCAGCAGCCCCCTTAGATTGGACCCCTTGTCGGAGACGCAGTATTTT. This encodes CASSPLRLDPLSETQYF.